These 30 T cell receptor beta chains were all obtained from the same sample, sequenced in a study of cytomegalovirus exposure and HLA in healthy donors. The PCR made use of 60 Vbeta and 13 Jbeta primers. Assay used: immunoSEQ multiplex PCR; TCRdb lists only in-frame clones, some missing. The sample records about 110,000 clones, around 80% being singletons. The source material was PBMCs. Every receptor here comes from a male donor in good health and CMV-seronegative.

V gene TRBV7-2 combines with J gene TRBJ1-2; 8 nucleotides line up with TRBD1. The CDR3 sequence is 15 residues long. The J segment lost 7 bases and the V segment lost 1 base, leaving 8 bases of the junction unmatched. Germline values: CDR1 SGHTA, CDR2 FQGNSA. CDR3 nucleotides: TGTGCCAGCAGCTTAGGTGTGGCAGGGGGCTTTGGCTACACCTTC. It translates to CASSLGVAGGFGYTF.

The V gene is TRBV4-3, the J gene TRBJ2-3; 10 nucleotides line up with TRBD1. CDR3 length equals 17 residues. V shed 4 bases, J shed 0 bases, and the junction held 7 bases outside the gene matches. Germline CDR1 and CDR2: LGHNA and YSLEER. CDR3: CASSRDRGGWSTDTQYF. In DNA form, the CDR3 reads TGCGCCAGCAGCCGGGACAGGGGCGGTTGGAGCACAGATACGCAGTATTTT.

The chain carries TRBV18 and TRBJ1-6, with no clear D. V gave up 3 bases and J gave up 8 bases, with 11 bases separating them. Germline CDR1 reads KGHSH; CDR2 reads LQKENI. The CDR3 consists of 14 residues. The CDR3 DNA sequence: TGTGCCAGCTCACCCGATGGCGGGGATTCACCCCTCCACTTT. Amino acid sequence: CASSPDGGDSPLHF.

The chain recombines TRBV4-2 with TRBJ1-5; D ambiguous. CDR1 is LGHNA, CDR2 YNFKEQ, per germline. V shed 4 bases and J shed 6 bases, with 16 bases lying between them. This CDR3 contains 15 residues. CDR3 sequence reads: CASSPREGPGQPQHF. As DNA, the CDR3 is TGTGCCAGCAGCCCGCGGGAGGGCCCGGGTCAGCCCCAGCATTTT.

The DNA for the CDR3 is TGCGCCAGCAGCCAAGACTTCTCAGGACTAGCGGGAGTCAATGAGCAGTTCTTC. Translating it yields CASSQDFSGLAGVNEQFF. This chain links TRBV4-1 with TRBJ2-1; TRBD2 matches 13 bases. After removal of 0 bases from V and 6 bases from J, the junction contained 8 bases not matched to a gene. The CDR3 runs to 18 residues. Looked up from germline, CDR1 is MGHRA and CDR2 is YSYEKL.

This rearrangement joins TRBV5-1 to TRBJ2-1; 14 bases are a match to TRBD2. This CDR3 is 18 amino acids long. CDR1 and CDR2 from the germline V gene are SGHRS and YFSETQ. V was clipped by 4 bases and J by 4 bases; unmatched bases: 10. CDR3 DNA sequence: TGCGCCAGCAGCGAGACTAGCGGGAGGGCCGCGGGGTACAATGAGCAGTTCTTC. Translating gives CASSETSGRAAGYNEQFF.

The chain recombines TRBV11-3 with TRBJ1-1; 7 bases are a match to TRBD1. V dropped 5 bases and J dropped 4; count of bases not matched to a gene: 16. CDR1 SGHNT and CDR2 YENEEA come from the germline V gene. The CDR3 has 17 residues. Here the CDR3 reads CASSPFRDRVWGTEAFF. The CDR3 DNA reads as TGTGCCAGCAGCCCTTTCCGAGACAGGGTCTGGGGCACTGAAGCTTTCTTT.

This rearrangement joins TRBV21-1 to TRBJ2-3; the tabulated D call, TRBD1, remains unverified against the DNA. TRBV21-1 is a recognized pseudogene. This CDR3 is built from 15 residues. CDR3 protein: CASSNWDRRTDTQYF. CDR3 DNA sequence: TGTGCCAGCAGCAATTGGGACAGGAGAACAGATACGCAGTATTTT.

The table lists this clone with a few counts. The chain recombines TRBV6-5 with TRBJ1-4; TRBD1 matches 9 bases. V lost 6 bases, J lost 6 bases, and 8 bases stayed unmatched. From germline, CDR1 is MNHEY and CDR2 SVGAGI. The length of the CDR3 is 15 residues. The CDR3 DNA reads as TGTGCCAGCAGGAGGACAGGGGCATCGGATGAAAAACTGTTTTTT. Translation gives CASRRTGASDEKLFF.

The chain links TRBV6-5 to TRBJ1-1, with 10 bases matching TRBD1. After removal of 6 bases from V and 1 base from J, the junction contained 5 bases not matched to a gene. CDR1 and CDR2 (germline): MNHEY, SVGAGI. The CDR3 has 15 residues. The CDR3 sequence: CASSPRDRGNTEAFF. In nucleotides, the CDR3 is TGTGCCAGCAGCCCCCGGGACAGGGGGAACACTGAAGCTTTCTTT.

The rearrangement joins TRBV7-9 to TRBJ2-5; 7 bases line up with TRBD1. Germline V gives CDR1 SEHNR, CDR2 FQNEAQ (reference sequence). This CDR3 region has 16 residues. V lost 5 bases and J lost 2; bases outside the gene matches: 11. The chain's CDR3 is CASSQTTGTVQETQYF. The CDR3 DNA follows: TGTGCCAGCAGCCAAACGACAGGGACGGTTCAAGAGACCCAGTACTTC.

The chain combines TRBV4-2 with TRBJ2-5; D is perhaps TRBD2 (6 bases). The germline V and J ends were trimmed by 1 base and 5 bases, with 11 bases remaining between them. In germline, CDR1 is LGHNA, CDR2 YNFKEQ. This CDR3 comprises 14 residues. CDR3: CASSQGLEGETQYF. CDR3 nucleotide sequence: TGTGCCAGCAGCCAAGGACTGGAGGGCGAGACCCAGTACTTC.

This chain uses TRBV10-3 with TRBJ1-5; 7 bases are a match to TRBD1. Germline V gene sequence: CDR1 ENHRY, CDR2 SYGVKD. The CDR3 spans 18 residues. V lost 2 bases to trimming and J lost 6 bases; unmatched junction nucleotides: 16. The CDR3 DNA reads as TGTGCCATCAGTGAGGGTTTTCTAAGACAGGGCGAACCTCAGCCCCAGCATTTT. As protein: CAISEGFLRQGEPQPQHF.

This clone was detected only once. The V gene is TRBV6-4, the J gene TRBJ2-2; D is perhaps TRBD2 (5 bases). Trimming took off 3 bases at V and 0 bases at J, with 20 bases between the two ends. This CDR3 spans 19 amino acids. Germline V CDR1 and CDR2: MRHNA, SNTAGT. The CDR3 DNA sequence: TGTGCCAGCAGTGAATTTCCCCGGGCGGGCGCTCCGAACACCGGGGAGCTGTTTTTT. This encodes CASSEFPRAGAPNTGELFF.

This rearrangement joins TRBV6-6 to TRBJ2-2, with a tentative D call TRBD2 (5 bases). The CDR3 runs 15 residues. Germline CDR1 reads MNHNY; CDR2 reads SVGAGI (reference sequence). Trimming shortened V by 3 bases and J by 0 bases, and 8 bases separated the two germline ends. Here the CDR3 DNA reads TGTGCCAGCAGTTATGGACTGACGAACACCGGGGAGCTGTTTTTT. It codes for CASSYGLTNTGELFF.

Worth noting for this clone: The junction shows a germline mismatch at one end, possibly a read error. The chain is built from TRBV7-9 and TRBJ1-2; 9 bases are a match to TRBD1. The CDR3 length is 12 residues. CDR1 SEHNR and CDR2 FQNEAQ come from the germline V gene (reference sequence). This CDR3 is CSSSRTGVGYTF. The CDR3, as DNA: TGTTCCAGCAGCCGGACAGGGGTTGGCTACACCTTC.

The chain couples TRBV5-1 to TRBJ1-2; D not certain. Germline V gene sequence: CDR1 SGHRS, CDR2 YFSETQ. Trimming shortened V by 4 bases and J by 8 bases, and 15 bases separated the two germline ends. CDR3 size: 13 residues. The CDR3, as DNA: TGCGCCAGCAGCGGAGGACCGGGGAGGGGCTACACCTTC. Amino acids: CASSGGPGRGYTF.

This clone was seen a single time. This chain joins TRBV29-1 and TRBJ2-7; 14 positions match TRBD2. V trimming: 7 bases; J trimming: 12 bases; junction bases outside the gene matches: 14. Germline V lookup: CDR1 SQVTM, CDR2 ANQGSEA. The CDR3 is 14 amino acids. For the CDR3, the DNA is TGCAGCGCCGGGACTAGCGGGAGCTTAAGAGATACGTACTTC. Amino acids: CSAGTSGSLRDTYF.

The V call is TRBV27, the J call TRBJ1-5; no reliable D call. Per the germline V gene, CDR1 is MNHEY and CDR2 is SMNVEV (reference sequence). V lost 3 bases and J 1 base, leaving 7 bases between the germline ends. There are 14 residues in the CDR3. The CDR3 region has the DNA TGTGCCAGCAGTTTCGGGTTAAGCAATCAGCCCCAGCATTTT. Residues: CASSFGLSNQPQHF.

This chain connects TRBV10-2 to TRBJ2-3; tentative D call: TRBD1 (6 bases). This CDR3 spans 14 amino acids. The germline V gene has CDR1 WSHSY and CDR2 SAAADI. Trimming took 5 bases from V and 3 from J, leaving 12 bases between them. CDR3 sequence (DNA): TGCGCCAGCAGTCAGGGGACCTTTACAGATACGCAGTATTTT. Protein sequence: CASSQGTFTDTQYF.

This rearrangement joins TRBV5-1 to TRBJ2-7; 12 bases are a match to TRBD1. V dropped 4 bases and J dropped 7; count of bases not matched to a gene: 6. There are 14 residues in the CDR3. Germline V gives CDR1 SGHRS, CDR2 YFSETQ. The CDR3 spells CASSPGQGAGEQYF. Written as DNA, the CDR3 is TGCGCCAGCAGCCCGGGACAGGGGGCAGGTGAGCAGTACTTC.

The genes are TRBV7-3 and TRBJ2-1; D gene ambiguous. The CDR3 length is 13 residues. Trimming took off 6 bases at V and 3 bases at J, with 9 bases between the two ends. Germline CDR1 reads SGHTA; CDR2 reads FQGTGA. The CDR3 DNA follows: TGTGCCAGCAGGAGGTCAGACTACAATGAGCAGTTCTTC. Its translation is CASRRSDYNEQFF.

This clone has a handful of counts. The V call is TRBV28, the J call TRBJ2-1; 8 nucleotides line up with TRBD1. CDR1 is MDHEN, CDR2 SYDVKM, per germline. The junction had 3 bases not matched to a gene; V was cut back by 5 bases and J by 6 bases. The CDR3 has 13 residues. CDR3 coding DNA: TGTGCCAGCAGTGACAGGGGTGCCAATGAGCAGTTCTTC. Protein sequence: CASSDRGANEQFF.

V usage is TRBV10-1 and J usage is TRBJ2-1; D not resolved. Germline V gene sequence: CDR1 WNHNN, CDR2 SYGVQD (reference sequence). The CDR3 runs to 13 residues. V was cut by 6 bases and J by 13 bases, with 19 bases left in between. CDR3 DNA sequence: TGCGCCAGCAGCCCGACCGACTCATCGTCCCAGTTCTTC. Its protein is CASSPTDSSSQFF.

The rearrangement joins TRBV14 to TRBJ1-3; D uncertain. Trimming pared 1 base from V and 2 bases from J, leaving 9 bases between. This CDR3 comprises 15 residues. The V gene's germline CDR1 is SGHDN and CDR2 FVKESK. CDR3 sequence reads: CASSQGSQAGNTIYF. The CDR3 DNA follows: TGTGCCAGCAGCCAAGGAAGCCAGGCTGGAAACACCATATATTTT.

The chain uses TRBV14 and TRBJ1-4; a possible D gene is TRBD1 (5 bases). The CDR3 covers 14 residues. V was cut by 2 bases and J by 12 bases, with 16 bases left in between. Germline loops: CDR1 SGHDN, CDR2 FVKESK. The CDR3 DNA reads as TGTGCCAGCAGCCAATCCAGGGTGATTGAGGAACTGTTTTTT. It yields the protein CASSQSRVIEELFF.

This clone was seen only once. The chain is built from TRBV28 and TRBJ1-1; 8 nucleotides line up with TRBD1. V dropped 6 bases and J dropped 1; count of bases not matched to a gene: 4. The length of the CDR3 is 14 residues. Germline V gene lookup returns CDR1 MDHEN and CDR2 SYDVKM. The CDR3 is CASSPGTGNTEAFF. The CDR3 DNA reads TGTGCCAGCAGCCCGGGGACAGGGAACACTGAAGCTTTCTTT.

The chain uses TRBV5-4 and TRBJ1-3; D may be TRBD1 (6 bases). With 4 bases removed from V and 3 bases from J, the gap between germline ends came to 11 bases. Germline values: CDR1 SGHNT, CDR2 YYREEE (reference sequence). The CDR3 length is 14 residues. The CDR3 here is CASSALTGGNTIYF. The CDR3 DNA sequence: TGTGCCAGCAGCGCCCTGACAGGTGGAAACACCATATATTTT.

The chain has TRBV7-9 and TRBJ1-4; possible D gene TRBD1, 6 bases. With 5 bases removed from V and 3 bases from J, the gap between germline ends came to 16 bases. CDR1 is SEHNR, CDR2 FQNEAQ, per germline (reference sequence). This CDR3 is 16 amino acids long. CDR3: CASSLLGGSSNEKLFF. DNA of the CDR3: TGTGCCAGCAGCCTCCTTGGGGGCAGCTCTAATGAAAAACTGTTTTTT. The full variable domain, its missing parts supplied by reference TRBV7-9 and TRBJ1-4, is DTGVSQNPRHKITKRGQNVTFRCDPISEHNRLYWYRQTLGQGPEFLTYFQNEAQLEKSRLLSDRFSAERPKGSFSTLEIQRTEQGDSAMYLCASSLLGGSSNEKLFFGSGTQLSVL.

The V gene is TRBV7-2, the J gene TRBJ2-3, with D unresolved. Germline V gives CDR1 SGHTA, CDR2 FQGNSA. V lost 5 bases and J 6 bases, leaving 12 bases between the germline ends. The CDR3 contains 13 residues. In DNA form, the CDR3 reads TGTGCCAGCAGCGGGCAGGTGGCGGATACGCAGTATTTT. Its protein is CASSGQVADTQYF.